This TCR beta chain stems from a study of T cell repertoires in aging, cancer and after chemotherapy. This clonotype is labeled as medium-sized. The target antigen is unknown. The template was genomic DNA from peripheral blood, not RNA. Multiplex touch-down PCR with TRB-A/B primers amplified rearranged V-D-J TRB sequences. TCRdb redid the calling of the multiplex PCR reads with MiXCR, one entry per CDR3 protein. The repertoire holds under 7,500 distinct CDR3 sequences, with about 25% as singletons. The CDR3 extends over 15 amino acids. Deletions cut 0 bases from V and 7 bases from J, with 16 bases between. Germline V CDR1 and CDR2: LNHNV, YYDKDF (reference sequence). Findings of the study overall: Age-matched healthy donors had significantly more diverse, less clonal blood TCR repertoires than untreated cancer patients.

The sample was blood. This receptor was obtained from a human donor in good health. V is TRBV15 and J is TRBJ2-7; a weak D match, TRBD2 (7 bases). CDR3 DNA: TGTGCCACCAGCAGAGATCGTGGGGGGGCGGAAGAGCAGTACTTC. Translating gives CATSRDRGGAEEQYF.